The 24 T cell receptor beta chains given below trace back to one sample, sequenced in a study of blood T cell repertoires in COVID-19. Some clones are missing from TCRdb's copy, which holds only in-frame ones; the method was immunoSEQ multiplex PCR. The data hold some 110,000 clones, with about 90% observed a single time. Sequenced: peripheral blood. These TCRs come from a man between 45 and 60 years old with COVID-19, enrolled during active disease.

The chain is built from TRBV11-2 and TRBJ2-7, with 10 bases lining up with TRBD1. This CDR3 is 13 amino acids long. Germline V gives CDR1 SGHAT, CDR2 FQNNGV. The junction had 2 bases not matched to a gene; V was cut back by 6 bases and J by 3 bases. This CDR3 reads CASSRTGGYEQYV. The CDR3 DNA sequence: TGTGCCAGCAGTCGGACAGGGGGCTACGAGCAGTACGTC.

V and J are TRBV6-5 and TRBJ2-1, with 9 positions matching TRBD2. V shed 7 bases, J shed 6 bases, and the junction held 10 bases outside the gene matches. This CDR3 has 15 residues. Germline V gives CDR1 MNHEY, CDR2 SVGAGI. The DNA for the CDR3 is TGTGCCAGCAAAGGCGCGGGAGGGCCAGTCAATGAGCAGTTCTTC. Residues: CASKGAGGPVNEQFF.

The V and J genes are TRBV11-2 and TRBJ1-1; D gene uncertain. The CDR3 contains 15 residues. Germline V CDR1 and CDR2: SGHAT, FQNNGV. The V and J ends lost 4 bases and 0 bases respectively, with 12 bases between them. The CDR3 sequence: CASSSPRGMNTEAFF. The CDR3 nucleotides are TGTGCCAGCAGCTCCCCCCGAGGGATGAACACTGAAGCTTTCTTT.

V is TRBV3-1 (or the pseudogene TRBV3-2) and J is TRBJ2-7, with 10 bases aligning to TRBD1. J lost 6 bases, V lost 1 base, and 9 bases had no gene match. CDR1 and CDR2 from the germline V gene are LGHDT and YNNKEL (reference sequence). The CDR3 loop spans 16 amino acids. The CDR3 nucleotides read TGTGCCAGCAGCCAAGCCAGACGGGACAGGGGACCCGAGCAGTACGTC. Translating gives CASSQARRDRGPEQYV.

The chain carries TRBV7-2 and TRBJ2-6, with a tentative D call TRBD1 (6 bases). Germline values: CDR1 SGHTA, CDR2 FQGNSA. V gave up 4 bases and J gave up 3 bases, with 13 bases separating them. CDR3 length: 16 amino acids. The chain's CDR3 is CASSSYREFGANVLTF. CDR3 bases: TGTGCCAGCAGCTCATACAGGGAGTTTGGGGCCAACGTCCTGACTTTC.

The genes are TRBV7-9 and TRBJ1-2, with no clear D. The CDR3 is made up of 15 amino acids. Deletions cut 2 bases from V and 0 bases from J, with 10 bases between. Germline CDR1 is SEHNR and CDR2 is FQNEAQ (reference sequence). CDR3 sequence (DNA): TGTGCCAGCAGCTTATCGCGGGGAACTAACTATGGCTACACCTTC. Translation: CASSLSRGTNYGYTF.

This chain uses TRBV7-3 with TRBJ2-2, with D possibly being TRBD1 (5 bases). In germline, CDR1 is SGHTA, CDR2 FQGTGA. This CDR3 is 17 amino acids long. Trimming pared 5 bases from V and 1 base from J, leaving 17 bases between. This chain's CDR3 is CASSRSTDSLNTGELFF. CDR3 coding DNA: TGTGCCAGCAGCCGGAGTACCGACAGCCTGAACACCGGGGAGCTGTTTTTT.

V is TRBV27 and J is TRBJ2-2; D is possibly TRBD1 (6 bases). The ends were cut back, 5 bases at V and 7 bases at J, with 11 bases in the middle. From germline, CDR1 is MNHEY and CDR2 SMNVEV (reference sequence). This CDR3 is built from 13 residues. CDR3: CASSLTGYGELFF. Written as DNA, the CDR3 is TGTGCCAGCAGTCTTACAGGGTACGGGGAGCTGTTTTTT.

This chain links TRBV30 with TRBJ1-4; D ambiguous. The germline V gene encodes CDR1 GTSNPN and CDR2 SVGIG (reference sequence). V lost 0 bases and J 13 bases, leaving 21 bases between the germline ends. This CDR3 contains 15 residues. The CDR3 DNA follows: TGTGCCTGGAGTGTATTCTCGCGCGGCAGCGGGATACTGTTTTTT. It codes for CAWSVFSRGSGILFF.

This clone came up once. CDR3 sequence (DNA): TGTGCCTGGAGCCGACAGGGAAGGCAGTACTTC. Amino acid sequence: CAWSRQGRQYF. The chain has TRBV30 and TRBJ2-7; 7 nucleotides align to TRBD1. Trimming cost V 3 bases and J 9 bases; bases outside gene matches: 5. CDR1 and CDR2 (germline): GTSNPN, SVGIG (reference sequence). The CDR3 loop spans 11 amino acids. Full variable domain (outside the CDR3, taken from reference TRBV30 and TRBJ2-7): SQTIHQWPATLVQPVGSPLSLECTVEGTSNPNLYWYRQAAGRGLQLLFYSVGIGQISSEVPQNLSASRPQDRQFILSSKKLLLSDSGFYLCAWSRQGRQYFGPGTRLTVT.

CDR3 DNA: TGTGCCAGCAAACTGGGGCCAGCGGGAGCCTACGAGCAGTACTTC. Amino acid sequence: CASKLGPAGAYEQYF. The V call is TRBV6-5, the J call TRBJ2-7; 8 bases align to TRBD2. The junction had 10 bases not matched to a gene; V was cut back by 7 bases and J by 2 bases. In germline, CDR1 is MNHEY, CDR2 SVGAGI. The CDR3 totals 15 residues.

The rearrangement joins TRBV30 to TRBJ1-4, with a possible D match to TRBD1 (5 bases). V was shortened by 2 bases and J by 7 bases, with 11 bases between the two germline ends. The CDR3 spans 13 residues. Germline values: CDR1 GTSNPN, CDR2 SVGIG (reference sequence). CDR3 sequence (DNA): TGTGCCTGGAGTTGGCAGGGAAGTGAAAAACTGTTTTTT. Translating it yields CAWSWQGSEKLFF.

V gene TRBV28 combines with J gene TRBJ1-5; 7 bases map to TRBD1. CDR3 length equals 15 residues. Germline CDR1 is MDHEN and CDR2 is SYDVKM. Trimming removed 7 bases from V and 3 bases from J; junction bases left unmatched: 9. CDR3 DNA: TGTGCCAGCATAGGGGGCTTCGATTCCAATCAGCCCCAGCATTTT. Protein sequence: CASIGGFDSNQPQHF.

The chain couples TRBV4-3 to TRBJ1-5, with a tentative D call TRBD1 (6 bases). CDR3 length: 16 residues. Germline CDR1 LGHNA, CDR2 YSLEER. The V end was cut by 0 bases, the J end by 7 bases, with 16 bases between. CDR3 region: CASSQDRGRVGQPQHF. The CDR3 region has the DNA TGCGCCAGCAGCCAAGACAGGGGCCGGGTGGGGCAGCCCCAGCATTTT.

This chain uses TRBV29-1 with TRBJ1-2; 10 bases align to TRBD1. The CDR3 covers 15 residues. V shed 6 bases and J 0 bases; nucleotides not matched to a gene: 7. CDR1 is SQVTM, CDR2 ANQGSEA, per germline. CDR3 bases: TGCAGCGTCGCGGGACAGGGGCCCCCTAACTATGGCTACACCTTC. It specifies CSVAGQGPPNYGYTF.

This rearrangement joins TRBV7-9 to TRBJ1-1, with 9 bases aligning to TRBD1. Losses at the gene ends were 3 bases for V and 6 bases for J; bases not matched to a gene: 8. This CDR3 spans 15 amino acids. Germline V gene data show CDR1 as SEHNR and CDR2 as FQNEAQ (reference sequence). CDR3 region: CASSFDRGKGPEAFF. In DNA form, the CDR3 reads TGTGCCAGCAGCTTCGACAGGGGGAAAGGCCCTGAAGCTTTCTTT.

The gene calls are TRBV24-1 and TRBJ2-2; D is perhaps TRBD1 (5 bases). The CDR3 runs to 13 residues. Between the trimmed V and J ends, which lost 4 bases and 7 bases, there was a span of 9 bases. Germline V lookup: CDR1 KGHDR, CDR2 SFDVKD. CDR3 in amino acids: CATSDRTIGELFF. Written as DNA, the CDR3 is TGTGCCACCAGTGACCGGACAATCGGGGAGCTGTTTTTT.

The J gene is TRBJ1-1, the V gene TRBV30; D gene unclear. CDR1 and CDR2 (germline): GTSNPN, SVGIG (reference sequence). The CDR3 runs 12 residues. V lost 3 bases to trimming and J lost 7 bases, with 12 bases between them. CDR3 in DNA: TGTGCCTGGAGCGAGTTAGAGCTTGAAGCTTTCTTT. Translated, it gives CAWSELELEAFF.

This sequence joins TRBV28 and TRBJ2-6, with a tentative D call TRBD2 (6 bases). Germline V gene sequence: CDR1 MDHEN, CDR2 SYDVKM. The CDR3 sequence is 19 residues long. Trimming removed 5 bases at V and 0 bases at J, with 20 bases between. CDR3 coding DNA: TGTGCCAGCAGTCCCCTCTTGCGGGACGCCGACTCTGGGGCCAACGTCCTGACTTTC. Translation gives CASSPLLRDADSGANVLTF.

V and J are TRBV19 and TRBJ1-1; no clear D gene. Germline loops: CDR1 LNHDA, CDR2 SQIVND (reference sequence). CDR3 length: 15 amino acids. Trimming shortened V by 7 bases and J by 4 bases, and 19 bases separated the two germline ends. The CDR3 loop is CASTQTAVWSTEAFF. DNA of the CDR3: TGTGCCAGTACCCAAACGGCGGTTTGGAGCACTGAAGCTTTCTTT.

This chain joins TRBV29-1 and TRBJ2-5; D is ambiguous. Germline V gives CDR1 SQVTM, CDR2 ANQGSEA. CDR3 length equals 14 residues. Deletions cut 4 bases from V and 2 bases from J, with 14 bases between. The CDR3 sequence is CSVGSPVIQETQYF. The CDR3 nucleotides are TGCAGCGTTGGATCCCCGGTCATTCAAGAGACCCAGTACTTC.

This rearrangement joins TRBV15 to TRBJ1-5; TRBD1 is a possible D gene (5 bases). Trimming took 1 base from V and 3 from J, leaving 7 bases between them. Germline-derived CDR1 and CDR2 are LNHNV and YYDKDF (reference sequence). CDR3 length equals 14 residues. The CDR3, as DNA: TGTGCCACCAGCAGAGGACAGTACAATCAGCCCCAGCATTTT. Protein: CATSRGQYNQPQHF.

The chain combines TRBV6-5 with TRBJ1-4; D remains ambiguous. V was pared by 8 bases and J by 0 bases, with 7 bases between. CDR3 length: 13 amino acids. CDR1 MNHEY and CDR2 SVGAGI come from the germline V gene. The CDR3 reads CASETATNEKLFF. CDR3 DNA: TGTGCCAGCGAAACAGCAACTAATGAAAAACTGTTTTTT.

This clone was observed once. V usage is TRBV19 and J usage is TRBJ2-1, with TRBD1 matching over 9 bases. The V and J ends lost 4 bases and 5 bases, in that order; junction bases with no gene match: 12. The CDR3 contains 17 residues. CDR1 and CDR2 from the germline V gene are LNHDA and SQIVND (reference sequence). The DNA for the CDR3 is TGTGCCAGTAGTAACCGGAACAGGGGGCGAGGGGACAATGAGCAGTTCTTC. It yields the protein CASSNRNRGRGDNEQFF.